These 32 T cell receptor beta chains share one sample of origin, sequenced in a study of blood T cell repertoires in COVID-19. TCRdb's copy holds only in-frame clones and misses some; the assay was immunoSEQ multiplex PCR. The sample contains 130,000 or so clones, 80% to 90% of which appear only once. The specimen was peripheral blood. These receptor sequences come from a man in his sixties or seventies with active or convalescent COVID-19.

CDR3 nucleotide sequence: TGTGCCAGCAGTAACCCTCGGACCGGGGAGCTGTTTTTT. This gives the protein CASSNPRTGELFF. This sequence joins TRBV27 and TRBJ2-2; D is ambiguous. V lost 5 bases and J 5 bases, leaving 9 bases between the germline ends. The CDR3 is 13 residues long. Germline V gives CDR1 MNHEY, CDR2 SMNVEV (reference sequence).

The chain employs TRBV9 and TRBJ1-6, with a weak D call TRBD1 (5 bases). Looked up from germline, CDR1 is SGDLS and CDR2 is YYNGEE. V lost 0 bases and J 12 bases, leaving 16 bases between the germline ends. There are 15 residues in the CDR3. The CDR3 DNA reads TGTGCCAGCAGCGTAGAGTCTCAGGGAGGTGGACCCCTCCACTTT. Its translation is CASSVESQGGGPLHF.

The chain carries TRBV2 and TRBJ1-1, with D perhaps TRBD1 (6 bases). The CDR3 runs 12 residues. V gave up 7 bases and J gave up 6 bases, with 12 bases separating them. Germline CDR1 and CDR2: SNHLY and FYNNEI. Here the CDR3 reads CASTRQDAEAFF. CDR3 in DNA: TGTGCCAGCACCCGACAGGATGCTGAAGCTTTCTTT.

This chain joins TRBV11-3 and TRBJ2-3; TRBD2 might be the D (6 bases). The germline V and J ends were trimmed by 5 bases and 0 bases, with 9 bases remaining between them. Germline V gives CDR1 SGHNT, CDR2 YENEEA. The CDR3 has 14 residues. Here the CDR3 DNA reads TGTGCCAGCAGCCTCAGCGGGAGCACAGATACGCAGTATTTT. As protein: CASSLSGSTDTQYF.

The chain carries TRBV19 and TRBJ2-7; 12 bases match TRBD1. CDR3 length: 13 amino acids. Trimming took 7 bases from V and 6 from J; bases not matched to a gene: 4. Germline lookup yields CDR1 LNHDA and CDR2 SQIVND (reference sequence). As DNA, the CDR3 is TGTGCCAGTAATCGGGACAGGGGGCGCGAGCAGTACTTC. Protein product: CASNRDRGREQYF.

The chain joins TRBV10-2 to TRBJ2-3; D is uncertain. Germline CDR1 WSHSY, CDR2 SAAADI. This CDR3 region has 13 residues. V lost 8 bases and J lost 2, with 11 bases in between. This chain's CDR3 is CASALGSTDTQYF. CDR3 DNA: TGCGCCAGCGCCCTAGGATCCACAGATACGCAGTATTTT.

V usage is TRBV9 and J usage is TRBJ2-2, with TRBD2 matching over 13 bases. This CDR3 spans 14 amino acids. Germline values: CDR1 SGDLS, CDR2 YYNGEE. V was clipped by 5 bases and J by 7 bases; unmatched bases: 2. CDR3 sequence reads: CASRGTSGNGELFF. CDR3 DNA sequence: TGTGCCAGCAGGGGGACTAGCGGGAACGGGGAGCTGTTTTTT.

The V gene is TRBV27, the J gene TRBJ1-6; TRBD1 matches 8 bases. The germline V gene has CDR1 MNHEY and CDR2 SMNVEV (reference sequence). This CDR3 is built from 16 residues. Trimming took 6 bases from V and 4 from J; bases not matched to a gene: 8. The CDR3 DNA follows: TGTGCCAGCAGAGCAGGGACAGGCCTATATAATTCACCCCTCCACTTT. It translates to CASRAGTGLYNSPLHF.

This rearrangement joins TRBV28 to TRBJ2-2; the match to TRBD2 covers 9 bases. The germline gives CDR1 MDHEN, CDR2 SYDVKM. This CDR3 comprises 15 residues. CDR3 DNA: TGTGCACACTCTCCACGCGGGAGGGGCACCGGGGAGCTGTTTTTT. Translated, it gives CAHSPRGRGTGELFF.

The V gene is TRBV11-2, the J gene TRBJ1-1, with 7 positions matching TRBD1. Trimming at V came to 5 bases and at J to 5 bases, leaving 8 bases not matched to a gene. CDR3 size: 14 residues. Germline CDR1 reads SGHAT; CDR2 reads FQNNGV. CDR3 in amino acids: CASSARQGWTEAFF. The CDR3 DNA is TGTGCCAGCAGCGCGAGACAGGGATGGACTGAAGCTTTCTTT.

This clone was counted only a few times. The rearrangement joins TRBV29-1 to TRBJ1-2; unclear D gene. CDR1 SQVTM and CDR2 ANQGSEA come from the germline V gene. This CDR3 has 12 amino acids. V dropped 5 bases and J dropped 4 bases, with 11 bases sitting between them. CDR3 amino acids: CSVRSAVYGYTF. For the CDR3, the DNA is TGCAGCGTTCGGAGCGCAGTCTATGGCTACACCTTC. Supplemented by reference TRBV29-1 and TRBJ1-2, the full variable domain reads SAVISQKPSRDICQRGTSLTIQCQVDSQVTMMFWYRQQPGQSLTLIATANQGSEATYESGFVIDKFPISRPNLTFSTLTVSNMSPEDSSIYLCSVRSAVYGYTFGSGTRLTVV.

This chain uses TRBV6-1 with TRBJ2-1, with a possible D match to TRBD2 (5 bases). V dropped 3 bases and J dropped 13 bases, with 10 bases sitting between them. CDR3 length: 11 amino acids. Germline lookup yields CDR1 MNHNS and CDR2 SASEGT. The CDR3 nucleotides read TGTGCCAGCAGTGACGCGGGTAGCCAGTTCTTC. Translation gives CASSDAGSQFF.

The V gene is TRBV19, the J gene TRBJ1-5, with 11 bases matching TRBD1. Trimming at V came to 7 bases and at J to 5 bases, leaving 7 bases not matched to a gene. CDR1 LNHDA and CDR2 SQIVND come from the germline V gene (reference sequence). The CDR3 length is 15 residues. The CDR3 here is CASTLDRGRHQPQHF. For the CDR3, the DNA is TGTGCCAGTACGCTGGACAGGGGGCGCCATCAGCCCCAGCATTTT.

This rearrangement joins TRBV19 to TRBJ2-7; the match to TRBD1 covers 9 bases. Unmatched junction bases numbered 4, after V lost 7 bases and J lost 3 bases. Germline lookup yields CDR1 LNHDA and CDR2 SQIVND (reference sequence). This CDR3 has 13 amino acids. CDR3: CASMQGQGYEQYF. CDR3 sequence (DNA): TGTGCCAGTATGCAGGGACAGGGCTACGAGCAGTACTTC.

The chain uses TRBV7-6 and TRBJ2-1; a weak D match, TRBD2 (5 bases). Germline-derived CDR1 and CDR2 are SGHVS and FNYEAQ. This CDR3 has 16 amino acids. V lost 0 bases and J 6 bases, leaving 15 bases between the germline ends. CDR3: CASSLAPRGERNEQFF. CDR3 bases: TGTGCCAGCAGCTTAGCCCCCCGGGGAGAGCGCAATGAGCAGTTCTTC.

The chain recombines TRBV28 with TRBJ2-7; 11 bases match TRBD1. Germline V gives CDR1 MDHEN, CDR2 SYDVKM. The CDR3 extends over 14 amino acids. The junction had 4 bases not matched to a gene; V was cut back by 6 bases and J by 3 bases. CDR3 sequence reads: CASRKGQGDYEQYF. The CDR3 nucleotides are TGTGCCAGCAGGAAGGGACAGGGGGACTACGAGCAGTACTTC.

This clone was counted a few times. The genes are TRBV19 and TRBJ1-5, with a tentative D call TRBD1 (6 bases). The CDR3 extends over 15 amino acids. The V and J ends lost 1 base and 8 bases respectively, with 15 bases between them. Germline CDR1 LNHDA, CDR2 SQIVND (reference sequence). The CDR3 sequence is CASSIGPGQPEPQHF. The DNA of the CDR3 is TGTGCCAGTAGTATAGGTCCCGGACAGCCGGAGCCCCAGCATTTT. Combining the CDR3 with reference TRBV19 and TRBJ1-5 gives the whole variable domain DGGITQSPKYLFRKEGQNVTLSCEQNLNHDAMYWYRQDPGQGLRLIYYSQIVNDFQKGDIAEGYSVSREKKESFPLTVTSAQKNPTAFYLCASSIGPGQPEPQHFGDGTRLSIL.

The gene calls are TRBV6-5 and TRBJ2-3, with 9 bases matching TRBD1. Germline V gives CDR1 MNHEY, CDR2 SVGAGI. V shed 3 bases, J shed 7 bases, and the junction held 8 bases outside the gene matches. This CDR3 region has 15 residues. The CDR3: CASSYSGQGLNTQYF. The CDR3 DNA reads TGTGCCAGCAGTTATTCGGGACAGGGTCTGAATACGCAGTATTTT.

This clone occurred a few times. The chain recombines TRBV19 with TRBJ2-7; perhaps TRBD2 as D (6 bases). V shed 9 bases and J shed 2 bases, with 20 bases lying between them. Germline CDR1 and CDR2: LNHDA and SQIVND (reference sequence). The CDR3 extends over 15 amino acids. CDR3 nucleotide sequence: TGTGCCAGCACCCCCGGGACTGGCGAAACCTACGAGCAGTACTTC. Residues: CASTPGTGETYEQYF.

The chain combines TRBV3-1 (or the pseudogene TRBV3-2) with TRBJ1-2; D may be TRBD1 (6 bases). Germline CDR1 and CDR2: LGHDT and YNNKEL (reference sequence). V lost 0 bases and J 7 bases, leaving 15 bases between the germline ends. The CDR3 is 15 amino acids. The CDR3 region has the DNA TGTGCCAGCAGCCAAGACCGACAGGCCGTCACTGGCTACACCTTC. Residues: CASSQDRQAVTGYTF.

The rearrangement uses TRBV27 and TRBJ2-7, with TRBD2 matching 7 bases. The CDR3 length is 14 residues. The V gene end was trimmed by 6 bases and the J gene end by 6 bases; junction bases not matched to a gene: 11. Germline V gene data show CDR1 as MNHEY and CDR2 as SMNVEV (reference sequence). The CDR3 DNA reads as TGTGCCAGCAGGGGGGGGGTTTTGGTTGGCGAGCAGTACTTC. This sequence encodes CASRGGVLVGEQYF.

The rearrangement uses TRBV7-8 and TRBJ2-3; D remains ambiguous. Germline values: CDR1 SGHVS, CDR2 FQNEAQ. The CDR3 length is 16 residues. The V and J ends lost 5 bases and 2 bases respectively, with 17 bases between them. CDR3 nucleotides: TGTGCCAGCAGCCCCCCGCGGAAGGAAACCACAGATACGCAGTATTTT. This codes for CASSPPRKETTDTQYF. The complete variable domain, with remaining parts taken from reference TRBV7-8 and TRBJ2-3, reads GAGVSQSPRYKVAKRGQDVALRCDPISGHVSLFWYQQALGQGPEFLTYFQNEAQLDKSGLPSDRFFAERPEGSVSTLKIQRTQQEDSAVYLCASSPPRKETTDTQYFGPGTRLTVL.

This clone was seen only once. This chain connects TRBV4-2 to TRBJ1-2; 8 bases are shared with TRBD1. J lost 2 bases, V lost 2 bases, and 7 bases had no gene match. CDR1 is LGHNA, CDR2 YNFKEQ, per germline. This CDR3 region has 16 residues. The CDR3 here is CASSQPDGQGNYGYTF. DNA of the CDR3: TGTGCCAGCAGCCAACCTGACGGACAGGGCAACTATGGCTACACCTTC.

With respect to this clone: An end of the junction differs from the germline gene, which may be a read error. This chain connects TRBV2 to TRBJ2-7, with TRBD1 matching over 9 bases. Per the germline V gene, CDR1 is SNHLY and CDR2 is FYNNEI. This CDR3 comprises 11 residues. The CDR3 protein is CASREGQGTVF. CDR3 in DNA: TGTGCCAGCAGGGAGGGACAGGGAACCGTCTTC.

The chain employs TRBV19 and TRBJ1-1; a weak D match, TRBD1 (5 bases). Germline V gene sequence: CDR1 LNHDA, CDR2 SQIVND (reference sequence). This CDR3 region has 14 residues. V gave up 5 bases and J gave up 3 bases, with 13 bases separating them. The DNA for the CDR3 is TGTGCCAGTAGTGAGGCAGGGAGGGACACTGAAGCTTTCTTT. Amino acid sequence: CASSEAGRDTEAFF.

The rearrangement joins TRBV28 to TRBJ2-2, with 9 bases aligning to TRBD1. J gave up 3 bases and V 6 bases, and 5 bases lay outside the gene matches. Germline loops: CDR1 MDHEN, CDR2 SYDVKM. The length of the CDR3 is 15 residues. Written as DNA, the CDR3 is TGTGCCAGCAGCGGACAGGGGCTTTACACCGGGGAGCTGTTTTTT. Protein sequence: CASSGQGLYTGELFF.

This rearrangement joins TRBV7-9 to TRBJ2-3; 7 nucleotides agree with TRBD2. The CDR3 is 14 amino acids. Per the germline V gene, CDR1 is SEHNR and CDR2 is FQNEAQ (reference sequence). V was clipped by 0 bases and J by 4 bases; unmatched bases: 1. CDR3: CASSLAGGADTQYF. Here the CDR3 DNA reads TGTGCCAGCAGCTTAGCGGGAGGGGCAGATACGCAGTATTTT.

This clone was seen only a few times. The chain couples TRBV6-1 to TRBJ1-1, with a tentative D call TRBD1 (5 bases). This CDR3 contains 15 residues. Trimming stripped 3 bases from V and 4 bases from J, with 15 bases between. The V gene's germline CDR1 is MNHNS and CDR2 SASEGT. CDR3 sequence (DNA): TGTGCCAGCAGTGATCAGGGAATTGGGGCCACTGAAGCTTTCTTT. Protein product: CASSDQGIGATEAFF.

This chain links TRBV28 with TRBJ1-2, with D unresolved. This CDR3 has 12 residues. The germline V gene encodes CDR1 MDHEN and CDR2 SYDVKM. Trimming stripped 3 bases from V and 8 bases from J, with 10 bases between. The CDR3 nucleotides read TGTGCCAGCAGTTTCCCCGTAAGCGGCTACACCTTC. Protein product: CASSFPVSGYTF.

The genes are TRBV19 and TRBJ2-2; tentatively, D is TRBD2 (5 bases). The CDR3 spans 15 residues. In germline, CDR1 is LNHDA, CDR2 SQIVND (reference sequence). Deletions cut 3 bases from V and 6 bases from J, with 14 bases between. The CDR3 is CASSIPQTGSGELFF. DNA for the CDR3: TGTGCCAGTAGTATTCCCCAAACGGGGTCCGGGGAGCTGTTTTTT.

The chain is built from TRBV19 and TRBJ2-5; 8 nucleotides agree with TRBD1. V was clipped by 8 bases and J by 7 bases; unmatched bases: 6. Germline lookup yields CDR1 LNHDA and CDR2 SQIVND (reference sequence). This CDR3 is built from 12 residues. The CDR3 nucleotides are TGTGCCAGTCGGACAGGGTTGGGGACCCAGTACTTC. Its protein is CASRTGLGTQYF.

The chain joins TRBV28 to TRBJ1-1; D call uncertain. Germline V CDR1 and CDR2: MDHEN, SYDVKM. Trimming left V 1 base short and J 7 bases short, with 10 bases between. The CDR3 sequence is 13 residues long. CDR3 sequence (DNA): TGTGCCAGCAGTTTATTTGAAAGCTTTGAAGCTTTCTTT. Residues: CASSLFESFEAFF. The full variable domain, in which reference TRBV28 and TRBJ1-1 provide the parts outside the CDR3, is DVKVTQSSRYLVKRTGEKVFLECVQDMDHENMFWYRQDPGLGLRLIYFSYDVKMKEKGDIPEGYSVSREKKERFSLILESASTNQTSMYLCASSLFESFEAFFGQGTRLTVV.